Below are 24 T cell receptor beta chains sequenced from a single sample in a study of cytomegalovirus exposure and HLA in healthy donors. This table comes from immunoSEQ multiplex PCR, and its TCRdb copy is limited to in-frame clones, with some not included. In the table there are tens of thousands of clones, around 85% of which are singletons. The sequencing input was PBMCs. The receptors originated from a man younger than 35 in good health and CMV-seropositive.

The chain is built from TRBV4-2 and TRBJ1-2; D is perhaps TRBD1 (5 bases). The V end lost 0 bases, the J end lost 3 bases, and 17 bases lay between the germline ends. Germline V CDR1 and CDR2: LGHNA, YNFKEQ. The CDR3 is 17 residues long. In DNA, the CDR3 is TGTGCCAGCAGCCAAGAATTGGGGCACAGCTTCGACTATGGCTACACCTTC. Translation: CASSQELGHSFDYGYTF.

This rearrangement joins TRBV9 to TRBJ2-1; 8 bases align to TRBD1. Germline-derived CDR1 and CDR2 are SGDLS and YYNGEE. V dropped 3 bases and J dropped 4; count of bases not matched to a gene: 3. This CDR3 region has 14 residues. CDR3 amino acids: CASSGRTGYNEQFF. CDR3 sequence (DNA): TGTGCCAGCAGCGGGAGGACAGGGTACAATGAGCAGTTCTTC.

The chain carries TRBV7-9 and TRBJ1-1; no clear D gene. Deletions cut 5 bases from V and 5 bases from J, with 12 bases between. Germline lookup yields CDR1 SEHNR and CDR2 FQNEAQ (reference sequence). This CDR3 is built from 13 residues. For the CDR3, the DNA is TGTGCCAGCAGCGGGAGTGAGGTAACTGAAGCTTTCTTT. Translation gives CASSGSEVTEAFF.

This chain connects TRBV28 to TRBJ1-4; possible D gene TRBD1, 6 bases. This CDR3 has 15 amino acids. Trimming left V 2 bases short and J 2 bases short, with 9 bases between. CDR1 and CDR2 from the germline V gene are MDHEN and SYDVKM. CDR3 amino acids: CASSLGGATNEKLFF. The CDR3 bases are TGTGCCAGCAGTTTAGGGGGGGCGACTAATGAAAAACTGTTTTTT.

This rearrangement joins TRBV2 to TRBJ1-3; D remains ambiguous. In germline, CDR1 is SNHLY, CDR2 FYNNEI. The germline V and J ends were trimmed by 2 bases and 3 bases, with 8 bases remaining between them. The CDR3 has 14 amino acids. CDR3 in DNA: TGTGCCAGCAGTGAAATCCCTCGTGGAAACACCATATATTTT. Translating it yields CASSEIPRGNTIYF.

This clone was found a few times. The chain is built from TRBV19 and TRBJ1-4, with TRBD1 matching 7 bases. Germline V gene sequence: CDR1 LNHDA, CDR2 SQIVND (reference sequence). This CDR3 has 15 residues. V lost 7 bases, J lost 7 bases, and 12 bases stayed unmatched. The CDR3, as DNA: TGTGCCAGTAAAACAGGGGAAGGGCTCGGTGAAAAACTGTTTTTT. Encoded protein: CASKTGEGLGEKLFF.

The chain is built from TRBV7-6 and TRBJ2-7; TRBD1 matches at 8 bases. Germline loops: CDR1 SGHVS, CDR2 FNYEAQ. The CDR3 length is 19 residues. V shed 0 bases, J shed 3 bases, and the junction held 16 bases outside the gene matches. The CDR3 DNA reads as TGTGCCAGCAGCTTAGCCCCCACGTACGACGGGACAGGATTCTACGAGCAGTACTTC. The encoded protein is CASSLAPTYDGTGFYEQYF.

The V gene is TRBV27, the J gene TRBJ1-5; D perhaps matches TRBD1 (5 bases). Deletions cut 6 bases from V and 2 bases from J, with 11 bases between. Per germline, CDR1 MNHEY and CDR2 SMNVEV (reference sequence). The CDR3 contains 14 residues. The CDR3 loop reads CASSSRGGNQPQHF. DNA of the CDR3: TGTGCCAGCAGCTCTAGGGGTGGCAATCAGCCCCAGCATTTT.

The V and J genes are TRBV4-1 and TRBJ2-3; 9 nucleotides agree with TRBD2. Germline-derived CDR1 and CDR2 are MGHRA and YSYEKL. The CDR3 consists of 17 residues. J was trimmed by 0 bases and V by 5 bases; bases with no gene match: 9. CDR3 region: CASSSRLAGFSTDTQYF. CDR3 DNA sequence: TGCGCCAGCAGCTCCCGTCTAGCGGGATTTAGCACAGATACGCAGTATTTT.

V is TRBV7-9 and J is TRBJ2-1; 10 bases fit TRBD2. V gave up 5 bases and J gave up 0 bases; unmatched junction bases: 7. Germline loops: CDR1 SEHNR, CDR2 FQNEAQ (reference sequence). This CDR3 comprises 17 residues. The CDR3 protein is CASSPGAGGSSYNEQFF. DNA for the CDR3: TGTGCCAGCAGCCCCGGAGCGGGAGGGAGCTCCTACAATGAGCAGTTCTTC.

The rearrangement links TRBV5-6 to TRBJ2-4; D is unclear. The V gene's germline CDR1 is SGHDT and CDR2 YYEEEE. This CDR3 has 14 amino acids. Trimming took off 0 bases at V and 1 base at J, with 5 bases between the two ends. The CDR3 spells CASSLAVAKNIQYF. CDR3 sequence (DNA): TGTGCCAGCAGCTTGGCTGTGGCCAAAAACATTCAGTACTTC.

CDR3 region: CASSKLAESYNEQFF. Written as DNA, the CDR3 is TGTGCCAGCAGTAAACTAGCGGAGTCCTACAATGAGCAGTTCTTC. The chain joins TRBV6-4 to TRBJ2-1; 8 bases fit TRBD2. The CDR3 has 15 amino acids. V was clipped by 5 bases and J by 1 base; unmatched bases: 4. Germline V gene sequence: CDR1 MRHNA, CDR2 SNTAGT.

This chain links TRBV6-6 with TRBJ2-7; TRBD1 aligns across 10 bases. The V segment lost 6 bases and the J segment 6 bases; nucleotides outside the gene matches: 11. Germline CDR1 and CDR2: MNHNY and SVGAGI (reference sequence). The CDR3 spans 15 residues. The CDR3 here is CASSRAGTGDVEQYF. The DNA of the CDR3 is TGTGCCAGCAGCCGGGCCGGGACAGGGGATGTCGAGCAGTACTTC.

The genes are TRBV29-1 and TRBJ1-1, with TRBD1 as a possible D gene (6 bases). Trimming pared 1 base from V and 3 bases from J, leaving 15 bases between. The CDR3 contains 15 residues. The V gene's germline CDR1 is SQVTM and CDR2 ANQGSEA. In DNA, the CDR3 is TGCAGCGTTGAAGGGGCCAGGGGTATGGACACTGAAGCTTTCTTT. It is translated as CSVEGARGMDTEAFF.

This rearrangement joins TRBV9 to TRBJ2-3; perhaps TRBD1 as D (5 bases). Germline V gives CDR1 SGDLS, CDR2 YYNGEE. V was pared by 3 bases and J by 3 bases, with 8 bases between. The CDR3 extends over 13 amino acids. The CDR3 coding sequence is TGTGCCAGCAGCGAACCAGGGACAGATACGCAGTATTTT. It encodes CASSEPGTDTQYF.

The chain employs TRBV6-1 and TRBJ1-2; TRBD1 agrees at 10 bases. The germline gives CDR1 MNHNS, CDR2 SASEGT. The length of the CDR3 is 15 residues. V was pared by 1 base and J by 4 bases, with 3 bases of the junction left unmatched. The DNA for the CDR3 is TGTGCCAGCAGTGAAGGGACAGGGGGGACCTATGGCTACACCTTC. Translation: CASSEGTGGTYGYTF.

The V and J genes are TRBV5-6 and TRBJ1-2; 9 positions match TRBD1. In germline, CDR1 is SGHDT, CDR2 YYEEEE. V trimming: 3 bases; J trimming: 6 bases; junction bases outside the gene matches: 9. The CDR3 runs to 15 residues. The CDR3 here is CASSSKGRDRDGYTF. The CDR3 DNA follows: TGTGCCAGCAGCTCGAAAGGAAGGGACAGGGATGGCTACACCTTC.

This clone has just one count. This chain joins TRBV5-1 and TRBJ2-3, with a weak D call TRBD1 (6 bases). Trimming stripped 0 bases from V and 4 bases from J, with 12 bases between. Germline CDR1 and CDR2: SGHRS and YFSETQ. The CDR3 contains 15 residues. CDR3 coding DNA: TGCGCCAGCAGCTTGGTGGCAGGGGTACCAGATACGCAGTATTTT. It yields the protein CASSLVAGVPDTQYF.

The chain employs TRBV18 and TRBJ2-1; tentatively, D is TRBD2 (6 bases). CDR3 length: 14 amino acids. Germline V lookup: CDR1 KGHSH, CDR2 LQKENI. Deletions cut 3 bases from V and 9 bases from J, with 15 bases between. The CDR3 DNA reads TGTGCCAGCTCACCGGTGGGCCGGAGGGCTGAGCAGTTCTTC. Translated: CASSPVGRRAEQFF.

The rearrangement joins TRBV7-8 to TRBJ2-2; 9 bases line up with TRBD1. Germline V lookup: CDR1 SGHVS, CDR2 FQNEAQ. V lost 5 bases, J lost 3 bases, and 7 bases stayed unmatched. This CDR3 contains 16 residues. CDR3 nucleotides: TGTGCCAGCAGCACGGGGACAGGGTTTGACACCGGGGAGCTGTTTTTT. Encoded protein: CASSTGTGFDTGELFF. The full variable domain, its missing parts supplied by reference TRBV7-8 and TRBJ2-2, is GAGVSQSPRYKVAKRGQDVALRCDPISGHVSLFWYQQALGQGPEFLTYFQNEAQLDKSGLPSDRFFAERPEGSVSTLKIQRTQQEDSAVYLCASSTGTGFDTGELFFGEGSRLTVL.

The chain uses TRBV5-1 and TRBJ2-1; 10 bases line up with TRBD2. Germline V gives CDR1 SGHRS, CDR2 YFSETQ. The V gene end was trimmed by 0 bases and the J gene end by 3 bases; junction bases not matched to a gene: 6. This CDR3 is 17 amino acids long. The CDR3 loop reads CASSLDGLAVNYNEQFF. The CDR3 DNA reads TGCGCCAGCAGCTTGGACGGACTAGCGGTGAACTACAATGAGCAGTTCTTC.

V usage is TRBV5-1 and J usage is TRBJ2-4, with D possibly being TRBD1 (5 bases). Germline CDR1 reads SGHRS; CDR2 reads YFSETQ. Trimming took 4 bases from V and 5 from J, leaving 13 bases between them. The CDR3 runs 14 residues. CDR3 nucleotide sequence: TGCGCCAGCAGCGTCAGGGTTGGCGAAAACATTCAGTACTTC. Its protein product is CASSVRVGENIQYF.

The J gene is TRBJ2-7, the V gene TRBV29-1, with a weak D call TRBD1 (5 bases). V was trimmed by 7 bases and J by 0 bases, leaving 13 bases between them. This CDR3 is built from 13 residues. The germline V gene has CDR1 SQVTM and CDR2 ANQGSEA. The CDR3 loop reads CSAGDRASYEQYF. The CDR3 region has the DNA TGCAGCGCCGGCGACAGAGCCTCCTACGAGCAGTACTTC.

The CDR3 loop reads CASSPVLGEETQYF. Written as DNA, the CDR3 is TGTGCCAGCTCACCAGTTTTGGGAGAAGAGACCCAGTACTTC. This rearrangement joins TRBV18 to TRBJ2-5; TRBD2 is a possible D gene (5 bases). Per the germline V gene, CDR1 is KGHSH and CDR2 is LQKENI. This CDR3 spans 14 amino acids. Trimming stripped 2 bases from V and 3 bases from J, with 10 bases between.